The rows below give T cell receptor beta chains drawn from one sample of a study of cytomegalovirus exposure and HLA in healthy donors. Using immunoSEQ multiplex PCR, the repertoire was profiled, and TCRdb retains in-frame clones only, with some absent. The sample lists some 110,000 clones, less than 90% occurring once. Sequences were obtained from PBMCs. Receptors originate from a man aged 18-30 years in good health and CMV-seropositive. Both conserved end residues are trimmed from each CDR3. Fields, in order: J gene, V gene, CDR3 protein.

J gene: TRBJ1-1; V gene: TRBV6-5; CDR3 protein: ASSPDLSEAF
J gene: TRBJ1-3; V gene: TRBV5-4; CDR3 protein: ASSTTGSSGNTIY
J gene: TRBJ2-7; V gene: TRBV5-1; CDR3 protein: ASSDTLSSYEQY
J gene: TRBJ1-2; V gene: TRBV4-2; CDR3 protein: ASSQDRDRAYGYT
J gene: TRBJ1-5; V gene: TRBV19; CDR3 protein: ASSPLVRRDSPQH
J gene: TRBJ2-6; V gene: TRBV6-1; CDR3 protein: ASSEGTGAGANVLT
J gene: TRBJ2-2; V gene: TRBV5-1; CDR3 protein: ASSPWGGAGGELF
J gene: TRBJ2-5; V gene: TRBV25-1; CDR3 protein: ASSEALRGETQY
J gene: TRBJ1-5; V gene: TRBV6-1; CDR3 protein: ASNTPWGDVQPQH
J gene: TRBJ1-2; V gene: TRBV6-5; CDR3 protein: AARQASYGYT
J gene: TRBJ1-1; V gene: TRBV5-1; CDR3 protein: ASSLQGEGTEAF
J gene: TRBJ1-5; V gene: TRBV27; CDR3 protein: ASGNRGWNQPQH
J gene: TRBJ2-1; V gene: TRBV4-3; CDR3 protein: ASSHGTSGGGYNEQF
J gene: TRBJ1-1; V gene: TRBV7-9; CDR3 protein: ASSAIDRDTDTEAF
J gene: TRBJ2-7; V gene: TRBV5-5; CDR3 protein: ASSRETTGFYEQY
J gene: TRBJ1-5; V gene: TRBV6-5; CDR3 protein: ASSYQGSGNQPQH
J gene: TRBJ2-2; V gene: TRBV6-5; CDR3 protein: ASSYDRFANTGELF
J gene: TRBJ2-7; V gene: TRBV5-1; CDR3 protein: ASSLVGQKYEQY
J gene: TRBJ1-4; V gene: TRBV5-1; CDR3 protein: ASSLFGTAANEKLF
J gene: TRBJ1-5; V gene: TRBV27; CDR3 protein: ASSSLPQTGSNQPQH
J gene: TRBJ2-5; V gene: TRBV4-3; CDR3 protein: ASSRGTLDQETQY
J gene: TRBJ1-1; V gene: TRBV30; CDR3 protein: AWSRNTEAF
J gene: TRBJ2-7; V gene: TRBV4-1; CDR3 protein: ASSQGLTGGGSYEQY